This T cell receptor (beta chain) was recovered during a study of identical twins. The study, taken as a whole, reports: The same donors were not followed; conclusions instead depended on cross-sectional statistical analysis. Where beta out-of-frame sequences were concerned, excess twin sharing was weaker. Among monozygotic twins, out-of-frame TCR alpha sharing exceeded what models predicted.

This clonotype was seen more than once but under ten times. What it binds is unknown. It was template switching that added a universal primer site, and there were unique molecular identifiers on the cDNA. TCRdb re-analysed the 5' RACE reads in MiXCR, keeping a single row per CDR3 protein. Here the sample spans about 240,000 distinct CDR3 sequences, over 9.5% being singletons. There are 16 residues in the CDR3. V shed 2 bases and J shed 4 bases, with 17 bases lying between them. Germline V lookup: CDR1 ENHRY, CDR2 SYGVKD. The TCR was taken from a man aged 45-65 years in good health. The chain combines TRBV10-3 with TRBJ1-2; D perhaps matches TRBD1 (5 bases). Sequencing was performed on memory T cells sorted from blood. The CDR3 is CAISERMLAGSYGYTF. The CDR3 DNA reads TGTGCCATCAGTGAGAGGATGTTGGCAGGGAGCTATGGCTACACCTTC.